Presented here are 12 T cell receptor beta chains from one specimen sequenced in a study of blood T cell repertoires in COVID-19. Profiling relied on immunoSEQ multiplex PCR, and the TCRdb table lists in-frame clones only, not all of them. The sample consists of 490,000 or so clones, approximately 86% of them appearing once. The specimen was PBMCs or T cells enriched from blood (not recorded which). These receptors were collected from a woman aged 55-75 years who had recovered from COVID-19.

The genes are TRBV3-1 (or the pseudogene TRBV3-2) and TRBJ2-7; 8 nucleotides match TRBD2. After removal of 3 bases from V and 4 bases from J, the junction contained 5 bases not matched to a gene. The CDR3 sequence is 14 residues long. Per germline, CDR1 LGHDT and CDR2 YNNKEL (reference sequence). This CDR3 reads CASSHPERGYEQYF. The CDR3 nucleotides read TGTGCCAGCAGCCACCCTGAGCGGGGGTACGAGCAGTACTTC.

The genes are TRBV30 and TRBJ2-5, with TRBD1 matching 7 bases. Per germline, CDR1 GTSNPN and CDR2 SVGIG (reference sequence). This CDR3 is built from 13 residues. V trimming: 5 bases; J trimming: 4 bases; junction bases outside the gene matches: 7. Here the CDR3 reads CAWHRTGRETQYF. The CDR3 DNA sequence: TGTGCCTGGCATAGGACAGGCCGAGAGACCCAGTACTTC.

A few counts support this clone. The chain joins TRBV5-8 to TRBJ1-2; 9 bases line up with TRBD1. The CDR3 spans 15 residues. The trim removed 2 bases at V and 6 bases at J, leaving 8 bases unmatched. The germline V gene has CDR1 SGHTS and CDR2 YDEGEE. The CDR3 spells CASSLGTGPTHGYTF. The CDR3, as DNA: TGTGCCAGCAGCTTAGGGACAGGGCCTACCCATGGCTACACCTTC.

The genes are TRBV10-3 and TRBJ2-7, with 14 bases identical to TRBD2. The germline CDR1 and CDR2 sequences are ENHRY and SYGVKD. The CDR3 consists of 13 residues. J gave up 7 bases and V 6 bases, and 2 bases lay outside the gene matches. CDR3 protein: CAISRTSGGEQYV. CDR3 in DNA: TGTGCCATCAGCCGGACTAGCGGGGGGGAGCAGTACGTC.

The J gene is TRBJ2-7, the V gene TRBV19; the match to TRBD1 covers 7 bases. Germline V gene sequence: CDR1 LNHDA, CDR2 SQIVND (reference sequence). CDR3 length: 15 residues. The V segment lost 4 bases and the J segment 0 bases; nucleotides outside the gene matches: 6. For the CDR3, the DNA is TGTGCCAGTAGTAACCGGGACAGTAGCTCCTACGAGCAGTACTTC. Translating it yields CASSNRDSSSYEQYF.

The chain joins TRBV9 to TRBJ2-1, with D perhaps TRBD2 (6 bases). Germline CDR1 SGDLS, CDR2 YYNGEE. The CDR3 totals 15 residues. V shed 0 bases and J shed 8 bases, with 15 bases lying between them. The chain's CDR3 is CASSVAGVRGDEQFF. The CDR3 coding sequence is TGTGCCAGCAGCGTAGCGGGGGTTCGAGGTGATGAGCAGTTCTTC.

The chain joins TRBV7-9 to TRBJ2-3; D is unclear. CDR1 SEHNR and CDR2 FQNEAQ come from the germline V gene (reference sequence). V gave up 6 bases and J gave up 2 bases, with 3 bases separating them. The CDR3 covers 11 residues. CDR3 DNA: TGTGCCAGCAGTATCACAGATACGCAGTATTTT. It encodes CASSITDTQYF.

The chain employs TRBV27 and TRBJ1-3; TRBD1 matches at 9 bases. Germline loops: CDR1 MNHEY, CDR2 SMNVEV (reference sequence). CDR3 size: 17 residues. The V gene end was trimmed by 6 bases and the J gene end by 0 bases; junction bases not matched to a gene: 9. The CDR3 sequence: CASRSGDRVPSGNTIYF. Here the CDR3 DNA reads TGTGCCAGCAGGTCCGGGGACAGGGTCCCCTCTGGAAACACCATATATTTT.

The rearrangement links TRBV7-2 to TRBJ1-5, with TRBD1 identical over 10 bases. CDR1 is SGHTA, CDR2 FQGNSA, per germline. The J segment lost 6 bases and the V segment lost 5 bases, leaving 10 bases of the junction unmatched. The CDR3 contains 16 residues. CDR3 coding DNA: TGTGCCAGCAGCCCAGACACCGGGACAGGGGTTCAGCCCCAGCATTTT. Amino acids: CASSPDTGTGVQPQHF.

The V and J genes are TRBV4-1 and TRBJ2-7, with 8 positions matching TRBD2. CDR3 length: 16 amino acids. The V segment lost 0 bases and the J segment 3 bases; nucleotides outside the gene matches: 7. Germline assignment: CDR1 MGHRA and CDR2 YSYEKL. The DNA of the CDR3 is TGCGCCAGCAGCCAAGATGAGCGGGGGTTAGGCTACGAGCAGTACGTC. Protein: CASSQDERGLGYEQYV.

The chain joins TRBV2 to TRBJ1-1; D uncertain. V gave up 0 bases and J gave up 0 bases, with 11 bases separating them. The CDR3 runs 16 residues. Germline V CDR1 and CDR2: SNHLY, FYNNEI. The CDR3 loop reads CASSEAFWRLNTEAFF. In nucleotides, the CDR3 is TGTGCCAGCAGTGAAGCTTTCTGGAGGTTGAACACTGAAGCTTTCTTT. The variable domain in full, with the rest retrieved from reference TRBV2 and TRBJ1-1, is EPEVTQTPSHQVTQMGQEVILRCVPISNHLYFYWYRQILGQKVEFLVSFYNNEISEKSEIFDDQFSVERPDGSNFTLKIRSTKLEDSAMYFCASSEAFWRLNTEAFFGQGTRLTVV.

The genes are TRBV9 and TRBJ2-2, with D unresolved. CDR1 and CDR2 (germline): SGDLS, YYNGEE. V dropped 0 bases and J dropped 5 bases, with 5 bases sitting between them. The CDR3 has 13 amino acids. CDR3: CASSVALTGELFF. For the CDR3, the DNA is TGTGCCAGCAGCGTAGCCCTTACCGGGGAGCTGTTTTTT.